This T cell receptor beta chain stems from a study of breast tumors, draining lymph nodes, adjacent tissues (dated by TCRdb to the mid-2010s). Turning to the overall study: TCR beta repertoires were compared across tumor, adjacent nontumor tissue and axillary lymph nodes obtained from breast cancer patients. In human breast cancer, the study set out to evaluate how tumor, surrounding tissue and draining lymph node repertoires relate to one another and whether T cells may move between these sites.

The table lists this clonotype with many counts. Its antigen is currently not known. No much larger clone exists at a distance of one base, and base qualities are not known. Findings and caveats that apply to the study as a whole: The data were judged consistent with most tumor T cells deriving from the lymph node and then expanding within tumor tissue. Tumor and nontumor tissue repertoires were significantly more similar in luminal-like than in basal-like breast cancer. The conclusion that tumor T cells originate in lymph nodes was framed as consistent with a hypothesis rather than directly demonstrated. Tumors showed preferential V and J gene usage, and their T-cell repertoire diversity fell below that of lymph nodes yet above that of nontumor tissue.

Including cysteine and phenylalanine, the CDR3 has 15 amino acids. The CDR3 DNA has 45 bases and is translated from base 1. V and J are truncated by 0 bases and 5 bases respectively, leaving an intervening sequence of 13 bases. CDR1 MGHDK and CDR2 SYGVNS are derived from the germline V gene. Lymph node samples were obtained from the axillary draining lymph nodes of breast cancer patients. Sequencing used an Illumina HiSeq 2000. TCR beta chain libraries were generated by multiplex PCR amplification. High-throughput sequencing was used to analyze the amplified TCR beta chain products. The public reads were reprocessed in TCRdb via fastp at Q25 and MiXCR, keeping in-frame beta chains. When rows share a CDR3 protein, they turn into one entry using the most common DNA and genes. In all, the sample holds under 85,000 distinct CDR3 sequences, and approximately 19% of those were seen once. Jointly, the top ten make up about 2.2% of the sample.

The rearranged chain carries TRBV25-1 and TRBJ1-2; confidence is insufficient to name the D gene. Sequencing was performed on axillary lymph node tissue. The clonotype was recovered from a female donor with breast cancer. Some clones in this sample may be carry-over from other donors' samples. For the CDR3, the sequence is CASSEYFEQEYGYTF. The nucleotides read TGTGCCAGCAGTGAATATTTCGAGCAGGAGTATGGCTACACCTTC.